Presented here are 8 T cell receptor beta chains from one specimen sequenced in a study of blood T cell repertoires in COVID-19. Profiling relied on immunoSEQ multiplex PCR, and the TCRdb table lists in-frame clones only, not all of them. The sample lists 130,000 to 150,000 clones, approximately 79% seen once, with around 8.7% in the top ten. Sequenced material: peripheral blood. All receptors come from a man aged 45-65 years with active or convalescent COVID-19.

Only one count was recorded for this clone. The J gene is TRBJ1-1, the V gene TRBV27; D is perhaps TRBD1 (6 bases). CDR1 is MNHEY, CDR2 SMNVEV, per germline (reference sequence). V dropped 3 bases and J dropped 5 bases, with 13 bases sitting between them. The CDR3 covers 14 residues. CDR3 DNA: TGTGCCAGCAGTTTCGCGGGGGCAGGGACTGAAGCTTTCTTT. This codes for CASSFAGAGTEAFF.

The rearrangement joins TRBV27 to TRBJ1-5, with 7 bases identical to TRBD1. CDR1 and CDR2 (germline): MNHEY, SMNVEV (reference sequence). V lost 0 bases and J lost 3; bases outside the gene matches: 5. The CDR3 has 16 amino acids. The CDR3 DNA is TGTGCCAGCAGTTTATCGCCAGGGGGTTTCAATCAGCCCCAGCATTTT. Residues: CASSLSPGGFNQPQHF.

This clone has a count of ten or more. The V and J genes are TRBV27 and TRBJ2-7, with 10 bases lining up with TRBD1. Trimming cost V 4 bases and J 0 bases; bases outside gene matches: 9. CDR1 and CDR2 from the germline V gene are MNHEY and SMNVEV (reference sequence). CDR3 length equals 17 residues. The CDR3 is CASSSLPGTGVSYEQYF. CDR3 nucleotides: TGTGCCAGCAGTTCCCTCCCTGGGACAGGGGTCTCCTACGAGCAGTACTTC.

The rearrangement uses TRBV11-2 and TRBJ2-7, with a weak D call TRBD1 (5 bases). Trimming shortened V by 4 bases and J by 3 bases, and 7 bases separated the two germline ends. Germline V lookup: CDR1 SGHAT, CDR2 FQNNGV. The CDR3 length is 12 residues. DNA for the CDR3: TGTGCCAGCAGCTCTCAGGGCTACGAGCAGTACTTC. It encodes CASSSQGYEQYF. The full variable domain, in which reference TRBV11-2 and TRBJ2-7 provide the parts outside the CDR3, is EAGVAQSPRYKIIEKRQSVAFWCNPISGHATLYWYQQILGQGPKLLIQFQNNGVVDDSQLPKDRFSAERLKGVDSTLKIQPAKLEDSAVYLCASSSQGYEQYFGPGTRLTVT.

This clone was found a few times. CDR3: CASSLEGSGSAWYEQYF. CDR3 DNA sequence: TGTGCCAGCAGCTTGGAAGGAAGCGGGAGTGCATGGTACGAGCAGTACTTC. V is TRBV5-6 and J is TRBJ2-7, with 8 nucleotides matching TRBD2. The V gene's germline CDR1 is SGHDT and CDR2 YYEEEE. The trim removed 0 bases at V and 4 bases at J, leaving 12 bases unmatched. This CDR3 contains 17 residues.

V is TRBV5-4 and J is TRBJ2-7, with 8 nucleotides matching TRBD2. J gave up 2 bases and V 6 bases, and 10 bases lay outside the gene matches. The germline V gene has CDR1 SGHNT and CDR2 YYREEE (reference sequence). The CDR3 consists of 15 residues. The DNA for the CDR3 is TGTGCCAGCAACCCGTCCCCGGGACTAGCCTACGAGCAGTACTTC. It yields the protein CASNPSPGLAYEQYF.

This clone has more than one count but fewer than ten. V and J are TRBV7-3 and TRBJ2-1, with 8 bases aligning to TRBD1. Looked up from germline, CDR1 is SGHTA and CDR2 is FQGTGA. The trim removed 5 bases at V and 3 bases at J, leaving 3 bases unmatched. The length of the CDR3 is 14 residues. In nucleotides, the CDR3 is TGTGCCAGCAGCCGACAGGGGTACTACAATGAGCAGTTCTTC. It specifies CASSRQGYYNEQFF.

V and J are TRBV3-1 (or the pseudogene TRBV3-2) and TRBJ2-7, with TRBD2 as a possible D gene (5 bases). The CDR3 is 14 residues long. The germline V gene has CDR1 LGHDT and CDR2 YNNKEL (reference sequence). The V and J ends lost 1 base and 0 bases respectively, with 7 bases between them. The CDR3 loop is CASSQVGSSYEQYF. The DNA of the CDR3 is TGTGCCAGCAGCCAAGTTGGGAGCTCCTACGAGCAGTACTTC.